A selection of T cell receptor beta chains follows, all from one sample in a study of Graves' ophthalmopathy and Graves' hyperthyroidism. A single record per CDR3 protein comes from TCRdb applying MiXCR to the multiplex PCR reads. This table holds 680,000 or so distinct CDR3 sequences, 22% found once. Sequenced material: peripheral blood. All receptors derive from a woman in her late teens or twenties with stable Graves' hyperthyroidism. Some clones in this sample may be carry-over from other donors' samples. The CDR3 runs from the conserved cysteine through the conserved F or W. The D gene is left open where the match is weak. Where a row states a size, it is once, few, many or the class of an expanded clone; other rows omit it.

D gene,V gene,J gene,clone size,CDR3 DNA,CDR3 protein
NA,TRBV4-2,TRBJ2-7,few,TGTGCCAGCAGCCATAGGGACGGGTCCTACGAGCAGTACTTC,CASSHRDGSYEQYF
NA,TRBV9,TRBJ1-1,many,TGCGCCAGCAGCGTGGGAATGAACACTGAAGCTTTCTTT,CASSVGMNTEAFF
TRBD1,TRBV13,TRBJ1-1,NA,TGTGCCAGCCGCCGGGACAGGGCATCTGAAGCTTTCTTT,CASRRDRASEAFF
NA,TRBV6-5,TRBJ1-1,many,TGTGCCAGCAGTTTCAGGACGGTCACTGAAGCTTTCTTT,CASSFRTVTEAFF
TRBD2,TRBV6-1,TRBJ2-7,many,TGTGCCAGCAGGGTCGGGCGGGGGGACTCCTACGAGCAGTACTTC,CASRVGRGDSYEQYF
NA,TRBV30,TRBJ1-1,many,TGTGCCTGGAGGGAACTACAGGGATACCTCAACACTGAAGCTTTCTTT,CAWRELQGYLNTEAFF
NA,TRBV19,TRBJ1-1,many,TGTGCCAGTAGGATTAGTACTGAAGCTTTCTTT,CASRISTEAFF
NA,TRBV5-1,TRBJ2-7,many,TGCGCCAGCAGCTTCAACGCCGAGCAGTACTTC,CASSFNAEQYF
TRBD2,TRBV12-3/TRBV12-4,TRBJ2-2,NA,TGTGCCAGCAGCCTAAACCAAAAGCGGGGGGGCGTCGGGGAGCTGTTTTTT,CASSLNQKRGGVGELFF
NA,TRBV27,TRBJ1-1,NA,TGTGCCAGCAGTTTATCTGATGTGAACACTGAAGCTTTCTTT,CASSLSDVNTEAFF
NA,TRBV7-3,TRBJ1-6,NA,TGTGCCAGCAGCTTAGGACAGCAAGGGGATTCACCCCTCCACTTT,CASSLGQQGDSPLHF
NA,TRBV6-1,TRBJ2-5,many,TGTGCCAGCAGACTACTAGGGCAAGAGACCCAGTACTTC,CASRLLGQETQYF
NA,TRBV9,TRBJ1-1,NA,TGTGCCAGCAGCGTAGGGGGGGCGAACGTCCCTGAAGCTTTCTTT,CASSVGGANVPEAFF
NA,TRBV4-1,TRBJ1-2,few,TGCGCCAGCAGCCAATCGCCCAAAGTATCAGTTGGCTACACCTTC,CASSQSPKVSVGYTF
NA,TRBV19,TRBJ1-1,many,TGTGCCAGCAGAAGGAACACTGAAGCTTTCTTT,CASRRNTEAFF
NA,TRBV6-4,TRBJ1-1,NA,TGTGCCAGCAGCGACACACCGAACACTGAAGCTTTCTTT,CASSDTPNTEAFF
TRBD2,TRBV30,TRBJ2-5,many,TGTGCCTGGAGCCTTTGGGGTAGCGGGGGGGAAGAGACCCAGTACTTC,CAWSLWGSGGEETQYF
TRBD2,TRBV12-3/TRBV12-4,TRBJ2-3,NA,TGTGCCAGCAGCCCCGGGGGGACAGATACGCAGTATTTT,CASSPGGTDTQYF
TRBD1,TRBV15,TRBJ1-1,many,TGTGCCACCAGCAGAGACGGACAGGGTTTGAACACTGAAGCTTTCTTT,CATSRDGQGLNTEAFF
NA,TRBV7-9,TRBJ2-4,many,TGTGCCAGCAGCTATGAGGTGTCTTGGACTGCAAACATTCAGTACTTC,CASSYEVSWTANIQYF
NA,TRBV6-5,TRBJ1-5,NA,TGTGCCAGCACCCAGAACAGGGCAGGAAATCAGCCCCAGCATTTT,CASTQNRAGNQPQHF
NA,TRBV6-2/TRBV6-3,TRBJ1-1,many,TGTGCCAGCAGCGAAAAGTCTGAAGCTTTCTTT,CASSEKSEAFF
NA,TRBV11-2,TRBJ1-2,many,TGTGCCAGCAGCTTAACCCGTATGTTCGATCCCTATGGCTACACCTTC,CASSLTRMFDPYGYTF
TRBD1,TRBV25-1,TRBJ2-7,many,TGTGCCAGCAGTGAGCAGTCTTCTAACCGGACAGGGTCCTCCTACGAGCAGTACTTC,CASSEQSSNRTGSSYEQYF
NA,TRBV12-3/TRBV12-4,TRBJ2-2,many,TGTGCCAGCAGGCCAGGGTCCACCGGGGAGCTGTTTTTT,CASRPGSTGELFF
NA,TRBV4-2,TRBJ1-2,NA,TGTGCCAGCAGCATGCTTACAGAGAGCTACACCTTC,CASSMLTESYTF
NA,TRBV19,TRBJ2-5,many,TGTGCCAGTAGTATAGCTGCGGGGAGCTCCAAGGAGACCCAGTACTTC,CASSIAAGSSKETQYF
TRBD1,TRBV30,TRBJ2-2,few,TGTGCCGGGGGACAGGACACCGGGGAGCTGTTTTTT,CAGGQDTGELFF